This entry lists 31 T cell receptor beta chains sequenced from one sample in a study of T cell repertoires in cytomegalovirus infection. One entry per CDR3 protein results from TCRdb running MiXCR on the reads. This table holds 450,000 to 600,000 distinct CDR3 sequences, 30% to 40% found once. These receptors' antigens are unknown. The sample here was cultured PBMCs, taken from culture after CMV antigen stimulation. All receptors derive from a human donor in good health (CMV status not recorded). Some clones in this sample may be carry-over from other donors' samples.

The genes are TRBV19 and TRBJ1-5; 7 nucleotides align to TRBD1. Germline V CDR1 and CDR2: LNHDA, SQIVND (reference sequence). Germline trimming cut 5 bases from V and 1 base from J; bases unmatched to any gene: 8. The CDR3 extends over 16 amino acids. This CDR3 is CASSGQGGLSNQPQHF. The CDR3 nucleotides are TGTGCCAGTAGTGGCCAGGGGGGCTTGAGCAATCAGCCCCAGCATTTT.

The chain uses TRBV19 and TRBJ1-1, with 9 bases identical to TRBD1. Trimming cost V 6 bases and J 3 bases; bases outside gene matches: 8. Germline CDR1 LNHDA, CDR2 SQIVND (reference sequence). The CDR3 contains 15 residues. The CDR3 DNA reads as TGTGCCAGTAGGACGGGACAGGGAGGATACACTGAAGCTTTCTTT. Its protein product is CASRTGQGGYTEAFF.

The rearrangement joins TRBV6-1 to TRBJ2-1, with D maybe TRBD1 (6 bases). Germline V CDR1 and CDR2: MNHNS, SASEGT. The CDR3 spans 16 residues. V shed 2 bases and J shed 4 bases, with 15 bases lying between them. CDR3 sequence reads: CASSEIQGTGYNEQFF. For the CDR3, the DNA is TGTGCCAGCAGTGAAATCCAGGGGACGGGGTACAATGAGCAGTTCTTC.

This clonotype was seen more than once but under ten times. V is TRBV7-2 and J is TRBJ2-5; 12 nucleotides agree with TRBD2. The CDR3 covers 15 residues. J gave up 8 bases and V 4 bases, and 8 bases lay outside the gene matches. Germline V gene data show CDR1 as SGHTA and CDR2 as FQGNSA. The CDR3 DNA follows: TGTGCCAGCAGCTCCCGGACTAGCGGGGTTGTAACCCAGTACTTC. Translated: CASSSRTSGVVTQYF.

This chain uses TRBV6-8 with TRBJ1-4; the match to TRBD1 covers 7 bases. This CDR3 comprises 16 residues. With 3 bases clipped from V and 5 bases from J, the junction kept 9 bases outside the gene matches. Germline V gene sequence: CDR1 MNHGY, CDR2 SAAAGT. CDR3 protein: CASSYSGQLRNEKLFF. The CDR3, as DNA: TGTGCCAGCAGTTATTCGGGACAGCTGAGAAATGAAAAACTGTTTTTT.

This clonotype was detected only a few times. J is TRBJ1-5 and V is TRBV3-1; no definite D call. Germline-derived CDR1 and CDR2 are LGHDT and YNNKEL (reference sequence). Deletions cut 1 base from V and 9 bases from J, with 7 bases between. This CDR3 comprises 12 residues. CDR3 DNA sequence: TGTGCCAGCAGCCAAGGGAAGAGGCCCCAGCATTTT. Its translation is CASSQGKRPQHF.

In this sample, this clonotype turned up many times. The CDR3 sequence is CASSQPRVSTDSYNEQFF. In nucleotides, the CDR3 is TGTGCCAGCAGCCAACCCCGGGTCTCTACGGACTCCTACAATGAGCAGTTCTTC. The V and J genes are TRBV7-8 and TRBJ2-1; D is undetermined. Trimming left V 5 bases short and J 0 bases short, with 20 bases between. This CDR3 region has 18 residues. CDR1 is SGHVS and CDR2 is FQNEAQ in the germline V gene.

This chain uses TRBV20-1 with TRBJ2-5, with D possibly matching TRBD2 (6 bases). V was cut by 3 bases and J by 0 bases, with 11 bases left in between. From germline, CDR1 is DFQATT and CDR2 SNEGSKA (reference sequence). This CDR3 is built from 14 residues. The CDR3 reads CSARGGPYQETQYF. The CDR3 DNA follows: TGCAGTGCTAGGGGGGGACCGTACCAAGAGACCCAGTACTTC.

The chain has TRBV7-2 and TRBJ1-5; D is uncertain. V dropped 10 bases and J dropped 3 bases, with 13 bases sitting between them. This CDR3 is 13 amino acids long. Germline CDR1 is SGHTA and CDR2 is FQGNSA. The CDR3 here is CATTLQPNQPQHF. The CDR3 DNA reads TGTGCCACCACCCTGCAGCCCAATCAGCCCCAGCATTTT.

This chain links TRBV27 with TRBJ2-7, with D perhaps TRBD2 (6 bases). Germline CDR1 and CDR2: MNHEY and SMNVEV (reference sequence). Trimming stripped 7 bases from V and 4 bases from J, with 20 bases between. There are 15 residues in the CDR3. CDR3 in DNA: TGTGCCAGCAACCCAGTTGGGACTGCCTCGTACGAGCAGTACTTC. It codes for CASNPVGTASYEQYF.

This clonotype was detected only a few times. This rearrangement joins TRBV10-3 to TRBJ1-5; D is possibly TRBD1 (5 bases). The CDR3 totals 12 residues. V was shortened by 10 bases and J by 1 base, with 8 bases between the two germline ends. Germline V gene lookup returns CDR1 ENHRY and CDR2 SYGVKD. Here the CDR3 DNA reads TGTGCCAGCCAGGGAAGCAATCAGCCCCAGCATTTT. Protein product: CASQGSNQPQHF.

The CDR3 DNA follows: TGTGCCAGCAGTTTGAGAAGCGGGAAGAACGAGCAGTACTTC. It codes for CASSLRSGKNEQYF. This rearrangement joins TRBV28 to TRBJ2-7, with 7 bases identical to TRBD2. This CDR3 is 14 amino acids long. J was trimmed by 5 bases and V by 3 bases; bases with no gene match: 7. Germline CDR1 MDHEN, CDR2 SYDVKM.

This clonotype appeared many times. The V and J genes are TRBV7-2 and TRBJ2-3, with 9 bases identical to TRBD2. This CDR3 has 15 residues. Trimming at V came to 1 base and at J to 11 bases, leaving 10 bases not matched to a gene. Germline CDR1 and CDR2: SGHTA and FQGNSA. CDR3 DNA: TGTGCCAGCAGCTTAGTGCGGGAGGGGTCGAGTGGGCAGTATTTT. Translating it yields CASSLVREGSSGQYF.

J is TRBJ2-7 and V is TRBV6-2 or TRBV6-3; D is undetermined. The V gene's germline CDR1 is MNHEY and CDR2 SVGEGT. The CDR3 spans 17 residues. With 4 bases removed from V and 4 bases from J, the gap between germline ends came to 23 bases. CDR3 amino acids: CASSSAPPAVIRYEQYV. The CDR3 DNA sequence: TGTGCCAGCAGTTCGGCGCCCCCCGCGGTGATTCGATACGAGCAGTACGTC.

There are a few counts of this clonotype. V usage is TRBV19 and J usage is TRBJ2-2; 9 nucleotides align to TRBD1. The CDR3 loop spans 15 amino acids. Looked up from germline, CDR1 is LNHDA and CDR2 is SQIVND (reference sequence). With V trimmed by 7 bases and J by 5 bases, 8 bases remained unmatched. The CDR3 DNA reads TGTGCCAGTAAGGGGAGACAGGGGGGGACCGGGGAGCTGTTTTTT. Amino acids: CASKGRQGGTGELFF.

The chain couples TRBV9 to TRBJ2-7; the D call may be TRBD1 or TRBD2 (5 bases each). V was trimmed by 4 bases and J by 6 bases, leaving 23 bases between them. From germline, CDR1 is SGDLS and CDR2 YYNGEE. This CDR3 comprises 16 residues. CDR3 region: CASSPSTGTVVGEQYF. The CDR3 bases are TGTGCCAGCAGCCCCTCGACGGGGACGGTAGTAGGCGAGCAGTACTTC.

This clonotype was seen a single time. This chain uses TRBV9 with TRBJ1-3; D may be TRBD1 (6 bases). The CDR3 covers 15 residues. V lost 0 bases to trimming and J lost 7 bases, with 14 bases between them. CDR1 is SGDLS and CDR2 is YYNGEE in the germline V gene. The CDR3 spells CASSVEMTGGNTIYF. CDR3 bases: TGTGCCAGCAGCGTAGAAATGACAGGTGGGAACACCATATATTTT.

The rearrangement links TRBV12-3 or TRBV12-4 to TRBJ1-2; 9 bases align to TRBD1. The CDR3 length is 12 residues. With 9 bases clipped from V and 7 bases from J, the junction kept 6 bases outside the gene matches. The CDR3 protein is CASQTGGAGYTF. Here the CDR3 DNA reads TGTGCCAGTCAGACAGGGGGTGCTGGCTACACCTTC.

The genes are TRBV19 and TRBJ2-1, with 7 bases matching TRBD2. The length of the CDR3 is 14 residues. Looked up from germline, CDR1 is LNHDA and CDR2 is SQIVND (reference sequence). V lost 3 bases to trimming and J lost 9 bases; unmatched junction nucleotides: 8. CDR3 DNA: TGTGCCAGTAGTATTGATGGGCTAGCGGTTGAGCAGTTCTTC. Its translation: CASSIDGLAVEQFF. The full variable domain, rest sourced from reference TRBV19 and TRBJ2-1, is DGGITQSPKYLFRKEGQNVTLSCEQNLNHDAMYWYRQDPGQGLRLIYYSQIVNDFQKGDIAEGYSVSREKKESFPLTVTSAQKNPTAFYLCASSIDGLAVEQFFGPGTRLTVL.

This chain connects TRBV19 to TRBJ2-1, with 10 bases fitting TRBD2. The CDR3 is 16 amino acids. With 5 bases clipped from V and 4 bases from J, the junction kept 8 bases outside the gene matches. Germline-derived CDR1 and CDR2 are LNHDA and SQIVND (reference sequence). The CDR3 region is CASSPLAGEKYNEQFF. In DNA, the CDR3 is TGTGCCAGTAGTCCTCTAGCGGGAGAGAAGTACAATGAGCAGTTCTTC.

This clonotype was counted many times. The chain links TRBV11-2 to TRBJ2-7; D is perhaps TRBD1 or TRBD2 (5 bases each). This CDR3 spans 17 amino acids. Germline V gene lookup returns CDR1 SGHAT and CDR2 FQNNGV. The V end lost 3 bases, the J end lost 1 base, and 19 bases lay between the germline ends. CDR3 region: CASSFGANGGYSYEQYV. CDR3 coding DNA: TGTGCCAGCAGCTTTGGGGCAAATGGCGGGTATTCCTACGAGCAGTACGTC.

This clonotype was recorded a few times. The V and J genes are TRBV12-3 or TRBV12-4 and TRBJ1-1; a possible D gene is TRBD1 (5 bases). CDR3 size: 15 residues. V was cut by 2 bases and J by 2 bases, with 12 bases left in between. CDR3 in amino acids: CASSLSQTANTEAFF. The CDR3 DNA sequence: TGTGCCAGCAGTTTATCCCAGACAGCCAACACTGAAGCTTTCTTT.

In this sample, this clonotype turned up many times. The V call is TRBV2, the J call TRBJ2-1; possibly TRBD1 or TRBD2 for D (5 bases each). The germline V gene has CDR1 SNHLY and CDR2 FYNNEI. The length of the CDR3 is 18 residues. The V end was cut by 6 bases, the J end by 2 bases, with 23 bases between. CDR3 in amino acids: CASRSGTLLTGPYNEQFF. CDR3 bases: TGTGCCAGCAGGTCCGGGACCCTACTCACCGGCCCCTACAATGAGCAGTTCTTC. Variable domain in full (rest from reference TRBV2 and TRBJ2-1): EPEVTQTPSHQVTQMGQEVILRCVPISNHLYFYWYRQILGQKVEFLVSFYNNEISEKSEIFDDQFSVERPDGSNFTLKIRSTKLEDSAMYFCASRSGTLLTGPYNEQFFGPGTRLTVL.

This clonotype was observed at least ten times. The chain joins TRBV28 to TRBJ1-1, with D possibly being TRBD1 (6 bases). This CDR3 has 14 amino acids. V lost 10 bases, J lost 1 base, and 16 bases lay in between. Germline V gene data show CDR1 as MDHEN and CDR2 as SYDVKM. The CDR3 region has the DNA TGTGCCACCGTGACAGGATGGAAGAACACTGAAGCTTTCTTT. Translation: CATVTGWKNTEAFF.

The V call is TRBV29-1, the J call TRBJ2-1, with D perhaps TRBD2 (6 bases). Germline CDR1 is SQVTM and CDR2 is ANQGSEA. The CDR3 sequence is 13 residues long. Trimming removed 1 base at V and 12 bases at J, with 16 bases between. The CDR3 sequence: CSVEAPTRGVQFF. The CDR3 DNA reads as TGCAGCGTTGAAGCCCCGACTCGCGGGGTGCAGTTCTTC.

This clonotype was found a few times. The chain links TRBV28 to TRBJ1-5; D might be TRBD1 (6 bases). This CDR3 comprises 19 residues. Per the germline V gene, CDR1 is MDHEN and CDR2 is SYDVKM. Deletions cut 5 bases from V and 0 bases from J, with 23 bases between. In DNA, the CDR3 is TGTGCCAGCAGTAGGGGGGGGCTCGGCAGGAGTTATAGCAATCAGCCCCAGCATTTT. It is translated as CASSRGGLGRSYSNQPQHF.

The V gene is TRBV6-5, the J gene TRBJ2-5, with TRBD1 identical over 9 bases. The J segment lost 5 bases and the V segment lost 4 bases, leaving 11 bases of the junction unmatched. The CDR3 contains 16 residues. CDR1 and CDR2 from the germline V gene are MNHEY and SVGAGI. CDR3 amino acids: CASSSIGQGTSETQYF. The CDR3 nucleotides read TGTGCCAGCAGTTCGATCGGACAGGGGACATCGGAGACCCAGTACTTC.

The chain uses TRBV6-2 or TRBV6-3 and TRBJ2-7, with 13 bases matching TRBD2. Germline CDR1 reads MNHEY; CDR2 reads SVGEGT. Unmatched junction bases numbered 11, after V lost 6 bases and J lost 0 bases. This CDR3 contains 18 residues. The CDR3, as DNA: TGTGCCAGCAGCAACCTTCCGACTAGCGGGAGGAACTCCTACGAGCAGTACGTC. Protein sequence: CASSNLPTSGRNSYEQYV.

This clonotype was seen a few times. A much larger clonotype is one base distant, so this may be a read error. V gene TRBV6-5 combines with J gene TRBJ1-5; 8 bases align to TRBD1. J lost 4 bases, V lost 0 bases, and 2 bases had no gene match. The germline CDR1 and CDR2 sequences are MNHEY and SVGAGI. This CDR3 region has 15 residues. CDR3: CASSYSTGDNQPQHF. CDR3 in DNA: TGTGCCAGCAGTTACTCGACAGGGGATAATCAGCCCCAGCATTTT.

This clonotype appeared many times. This rearrangement joins TRBV7-2 to TRBJ2-2; 9 bases align to TRBD1. This CDR3 is 14 amino acids long. After removal of 5 bases from V and 5 bases from J, the junction contained 3 bases not matched to a gene. Germline CDR1 reads SGHTA; CDR2 reads FQGNSA. DNA for the CDR3: TGTGCCAGCAGCACGGGACAGGGAACCGGGGAGCTGTTTTTT. Translation: CASSTGQGTGELFF.

V gene TRBV7-9 combines with J gene TRBJ1-2; the match to TRBD1 covers 7 bases. This CDR3 has 15 residues. In germline, CDR1 is SEHNR, CDR2 FQNEAQ (reference sequence). The trim removed 0 bases at V and 4 bases at J, leaving 5 bases unmatched. CDR3 sequence: CASSLAKQGLYGYTF. The CDR3 region has the DNA TGTGCCAGCAGCTTAGCGAAACAGGGGCTCTATGGCTACACCTTC.